A single sample is the source of the 29 T cell receptor beta chains below, sequenced in a study of T-cell reconstitution after alpha-beta-depleted transplantation in children. Unique molecular identifiers were incorporated during preparation of the TCRbeta library. In TCRdb, the PCR reads were re-called with MiXCR into one record per CDR3 protein. The sample lists about 230,000 distinct CDR3 sequences; around 9.7% were seen once. The source material was PBMCs from the stem cell graft donor, sampled from the stem cell graft. The receptors shown here come from a human donor who donated a stem cell graft to a child with SCID.

This clonotype has a count of ten or more. The chain links TRBV29-1 to TRBJ2-1; tentative D call: TRBD1 (6 bases). Per germline, CDR1 SQVTM and CDR2 ANQGSEA. The CDR3 has 14 residues. V was clipped by 6 bases and J by 4 bases, with 16 bases between them. CDR3 protein: CSVATGPVYNEQFF. The DNA for the CDR3 is TGCAGCGTAGCGACAGGCCCGGTGTACAATGAGCAGTTCTTC.

Ten or more counts support this clonotype. The V gene is TRBV5-1, the J gene TRBJ2-5; no reliable D call. CDR3 length equals 13 residues. Germline lookup yields CDR1 SGHRS and CDR2 YFSETQ. Trimming took 3 bases from V and 1 from J, leaving 7 bases between them. This CDR3 is CASSSGRQETQYF. CDR3 DNA sequence: TGCGCCAGCAGCTCGGGTCGCCAAGAGACCCAGTACTTC.

In this sample, this clonotype turned up many times. The V and J genes are TRBV29-1 and TRBJ1-2; perhaps TRBD1 as D (6 bases). The CDR3 extends over 11 amino acids. Germline CDR1 is SQVTM and CDR2 is ANQGSEA. V shed 4 bases and J shed 8 bases, with 11 bases lying between them. Written as DNA, the CDR3 is TGCAGCGTTGGCACAGGGAGAGGCTACACCTTC. Its translation is CSVGTGRGYTF.

This clonotype was counted many times. The chain is built from TRBV5-1 and TRBJ2-7, with 8 bases fitting TRBD1. The V gene end was trimmed by 2 bases and the J gene end by 0 bases; junction bases not matched to a gene: 7. CDR1 is SGHRS, CDR2 YFSETQ, per germline. The CDR3 is 16 amino acids. CDR3 in DNA: TGCGCCAGCAGCTTCGCCACAGGGGGTTCCTCCTACGAGCAGTACTTC. This gives the protein CASSFATGGSSYEQYF. The full variable domain, with the rest looked up from reference TRBV5-1 and TRBJ2-7, is KAGVTQTPRYLIKTRGQQVTLSCSPISGHRSVSWYQQTPGQGLQFLFEYFSETQRNKGNFPGRFSGRQFSNSRSEMNVSTLELGDSALYLCASSFATGGSSYEQYFGPGTRLTVT.

This clonotype was recorded at least ten times. The V call is TRBV11-2, the J call TRBJ1-1; D unresolved. The germline gives CDR1 SGHAT, CDR2 FQNNGV. V was trimmed by 1 base and J by 7 bases, leaving 7 bases between them. The CDR3 is 12 amino acids. The CDR3 DNA reads TGTGCCAGCAGCTTAGTGGCAGGTGAAGCTTTCTTT. Amino acids: CASSLVAGEAFF. Using reference TRBV11-2 and TRBJ1-1 for the parts outside the CDR3, the full variable domain is EAGVAQSPRYKIIEKRQSVAFWCNPISGHATLYWYQQILGQGPKLLIQFQNNGVVDDSQLPKDRFSAERLKGVDSTLKIQPAKLEDSAVYLCASSLVAGEAFFGQGTRLTVV.

At least ten counts were recorded for this clonotype. V is TRBV5-1 and J is TRBJ2-7, with D perhaps TRBD1 or TRBD2 (5 bases each). CDR3 size: 13 residues. CDR1 is SGHRS, CDR2 YFSETQ, per germline. The V end was cut by 4 bases, the J end by 3 bases, with 11 bases between. Here the CDR3 DNA reads TGCGCCAGCAGCGAGGGACCTTTCTACGAGCAGTACTTC. Protein product: CASSEGPFYEQYF. The full variable domain, completed using reference TRBV5-1 and TRBJ2-7, is KAGVTQTPRYLIKTRGQQVTLSCSPISGHRSVSWYQQTPGQGLQFLFEYFSETQRNKGNFPGRFSGRQFSNSRSEMNVSTLELGDSALYLCASSEGPFYEQYFGPGTRLTVT.

This clonotype was counted at least ten times. The rearrangement uses TRBV7-9 and TRBJ1-3, with D maybe TRBD1 (6 bases). The CDR3 contains 14 residues. V dropped 4 bases and J dropped 4 bases, with 11 bases sitting between them. CDR1 is SEHNR, CDR2 FQNEAQ, per germline (reference sequence). The CDR3 protein is CASSWGLSGNTIYF. In DNA form, the CDR3 reads TGTGCCAGCAGCTGGGGGCTATCGGGAAACACCATATATTTT.

There are many counts of this clonotype. The chain has TRBV7-9 and TRBJ2-3; TRBD1 matches at 8 bases. CDR3 length equals 16 residues. After removal of 5 bases from V and 0 bases from J, the junction contained 7 bases not matched to a gene. Germline V gene data show CDR1 as SEHNR and CDR2 as FQNEAQ (reference sequence). The CDR3 protein is CASSPGQGFSTDTQYF. The DNA of the CDR3 is TGTGCCAGCAGCCCCGGACAGGGTTTTAGCACAGATACGCAGTATTTT.

The rearrangement joins TRBV12-3 or TRBV12-4 to TRBJ1-1; D is uncertain. Between the trimmed V and J ends, which lost 5 bases and 0 bases, there was a span of 10 bases. This CDR3 comprises 14 residues. CDR3 in amino acids: CASSPPVLNTEAFF. Written as DNA, the CDR3 is TGTGCCAGCAGTCCTCCAGTCCTGAACACTGAAGCTTTCTTT.

This clonotype has a handful of counts. CDR3 in amino acids: CASSFRDRGNSPLHF. The DNA of the CDR3 is TGTGCCAGCAGTTTCCGGGACAGGGGGAATTCACCCCTCCACTTT. The rearrangement joins TRBV12-3 or TRBV12-4 to TRBJ1-6, with 11 bases aligning to TRBD1. The CDR3 has 15 amino acids. V shed 3 bases, J shed 7 bases, and the junction held 2 bases outside the gene matches.

This clonotype was detected ten times or more. The rearrangement joins TRBV5-1 to TRBJ2-2; perhaps TRBD1 as D (6 bases). The CDR3 has 15 residues. V was pared by 1 base and J by 5 bases, with 12 bases between. Per the germline V gene, CDR1 is SGHRS and CDR2 is YFSETQ. CDR3 residues: CASSLIQGRTGELFF. CDR3 in DNA: TGCGCCAGCAGCTTGATCCAGGGGCGAACCGGGGAGCTGTTTTTT. The whole variable domain, filled in from reference TRBV5-1 and TRBJ2-2, reads KAGVTQTPRYLIKTRGQQVTLSCSPISGHRSVSWYQQTPGQGLQFLFEYFSETQRNKGNFPGRFSGRQFSNSRSEMNVSTLELGDSALYLCASSLIQGRTGELFFGEGSRLTVL.

The sample holds many counts of this clonotype. The rearrangement links TRBV6-1 to TRBJ1-1; D is uncertain. The CDR3 spans 17 residues. V shed 0 bases and J shed 0 bases, with 14 bases lying between them. Germline assignment: CDR1 MNHNS and CDR2 SASEGT. CDR3: CASSEALLARMNTEAFF. DNA for the CDR3: TGTGCCAGCAGTGAAGCGCTTCTGGCGCGGATGAACACTGAAGCTTTCTTT.

The chain couples TRBV5-1 to TRBJ2-3, with D maybe TRBD2 (5 bases). The CDR3 consists of 14 residues. V gave up 2 bases and J gave up 5 bases, with 12 bases separating them. The germline V gene has CDR1 SGHRS and CDR2 YFSETQ. CDR3 sequence: CASSFPGILDTQYF. In nucleotides, the CDR3 is TGCGCCAGCAGCTTTCCGGGGATCCTAGATACGCAGTATTTT.

This clonotype was counted many times. This chain uses TRBV14 with TRBJ2-5; D might be TRBD2 (6 bases). CDR1 is SGHDN, CDR2 FVKESK, per germline. CDR3 length equals 15 residues. V lost 1 base and J lost 5, with 14 bases in between. In DNA form, the CDR3 reads TGTGCCAGCAGCCAAGGGGGAGGCTTTTCGGAGACCCAGTACTTC. Protein product: CASSQGGGFSETQYF.

This clonotype appeared a few times. V and J are TRBV7-2 and TRBJ1-3; perhaps TRBD1 as D (5 bases). The germline gives CDR1 SGHTA, CDR2 FQGNSA. The CDR3 has 16 residues. The V end lost 5 bases, the J end lost 0 bases, and 14 bases lay between the germline ends. The CDR3 here is CASSPGGSFSGNTIYF. In DNA form, the CDR3 reads TGTGCCAGCAGCCCGGGGGGTAGCTTCTCTGGAAACACCATATATTTT.

This clonotype has a count of ten or more. This chain connects TRBV20-1 to TRBJ2-5; the D is unclear. The CDR3 runs 11 residues. Germline CDR1 is DFQATT and CDR2 is SNEGSKA (reference sequence). Trimming took 7 bases from V and 5 from J, leaving 11 bases between them. CDR3 nucleotides: TGCAGTGTAAGGAGATTGGAGACCCAGTACTTC. It is translated as CSVRRLETQYF.

This clonotype turned up a few times. The chain carries TRBV5-6 and TRBJ2-3; D gene uncertain. V lost 4 bases, J lost 5 bases, and 14 bases lay in between. Germline V gives CDR1 SGHDT, CDR2 YYEEEE. The CDR3 length is 14 residues. This chain's CDR3 is CASSPRVLRDTQYF. The CDR3 nucleotides read TGTGCCAGCAGCCCTCGGGTCCTCCGAGATACGCAGTATTTT.

In its sample, this clonotype was seen many times. V usage is TRBV9 and J usage is TRBJ2-2, with 13 bases fitting TRBD2. CDR1 is SGDLS, CDR2 YYNGEE, per germline. CDR3 size: 21 residues. V was pared by 4 bases and J by 3 bases, with 18 bases of the junction left unmatched. The CDR3 bases are TGTGCCAGCAGCCCCCTTGGGTCGGGACTAGCGGGGCGTAGTTACACCGGGGAGCTGTTTTTT. Translating gives CASSPLGSGLAGRSYTGELFF.

This clonotype was counted ten times or more. V and J are TRBV4-1 and TRBJ2-1, with 10 positions matching TRBD2. Germline-derived CDR1 and CDR2 are MGHRA and YSYEKL. V dropped 6 bases and J dropped 6; count of bases not matched to a gene: 5. The CDR3 spans 14 residues. As DNA, the CDR3 is TGCGCCAGCAGGAGCGGGGGGGCTCTCAATGAGCAGTTCTTC. It translates to CASRSGGALNEQFF.

This clonotype was observed many times. This chain connects TRBV4-1 to TRBJ2-3, with 9 bases matching TRBD2. CDR3 length: 17 amino acids. Germline values: CDR1 MGHRA, CDR2 YSYEKL. J was trimmed by 3 bases and V by 4 bases; bases with no gene match: 11. CDR3 bases: TGCGCCAGCAGCCCCTCCCGGGGCGGGGGGGCTACAGATACGCAGTATTTT. It translates to CASSPSRGGGATDTQYF.

This clonotype was detected ten times or more. The rearrangement links TRBV4-3 to TRBJ1-4; 7 bases fit TRBD1. The CDR3 is made up of 16 amino acids. Per the germline V gene, CDR1 is LGHNA and CDR2 is YSLEER. The trim removed 2 bases at V and 8 bases at J, leaving 11 bases unmatched. CDR3 coding DNA: TGCGCCAGCAGCCAACCTGCCCAGGGGGGACGGGAAAAACTGTTTTTT. This codes for CASSQPAQGGREKLFF.

This clonotype was observed many times. V usage is TRBV10-3 and J usage is TRBJ2-7; TRBD1 aligns across 7 bases. There are 13 residues in the CDR3. CDR1 is ENHRY, CDR2 SYGVKD, per germline. The junction had 4 bases not matched to a gene; V was cut back by 3 bases and J by 5 bases. The CDR3 bases are TGTGCCATCAGTGAAAGGGGGCAGCACGAGCAGTACTTC. Translating gives CAISERGQHEQYF.

This clonotype was recorded many times. The chain links TRBV5-6 to TRBJ1-1, with 10 bases fitting TRBD1. Germline assignment: CDR1 SGHDT and CDR2 YYEEEE. The CDR3 has 15 amino acids. V dropped 4 bases and J dropped 10; count of bases not matched to a gene: 13. The CDR3 DNA is TGTGCCAGCAGCAGAATGCTTGGGACAGGGGTAGGAGCTTTCTTT. Translated: CASSRMLGTGVGAFF.

This clonotype was detected many times. The rearrangement links TRBV7-9 to TRBJ1-4; D unclear. V was shortened by 5 bases and J by 4 bases, with 11 bases between the two germline ends. Germline-derived CDR1 and CDR2 are SEHNR and FQNEAQ (reference sequence). The CDR3 sequence is 14 residues long. DNA for the CDR3: TGTGCCAGCAGCGATTCAGGACTTAATGAAAAACTGTTTTTT. It translates to CASSDSGLNEKLFF.

This clonotype was observed many times. The rearrangement links TRBV7-3 to TRBJ2-3; D possibly corresponds to TRBD1 (6 bases). Germline V lookup: CDR1 SGHTA, CDR2 FQGTGA. The CDR3 loop spans 13 amino acids. V was clipped by 5 bases and J by 1 base, with 7 bases between them. The CDR3 here is CASSKGGTDTQYF. In nucleotides, the CDR3 is TGTGCCAGCAGCAAGGGGGGCACAGATACGCAGTATTTT.

In this sample, this clonotype turned up many times. This sequence joins TRBV5-1 and TRBJ1-6; 8 bases line up with TRBD1. Germline V CDR1 and CDR2: SGHRS, YFSETQ. The CDR3 loop spans 14 amino acids. Trimming took 6 bases from V and 6 from J; bases not matched to a gene: 5. CDR3 region: CASTPTGVNSPLHF. The CDR3 DNA sequence: TGCGCCAGCACTCCGACAGGGGTTAATTCACCCCTCCACTTT.

This clonotype was recorded at least ten times. The chain carries TRBV29-1 and TRBJ1-5; TRBD1 matches 10 bases. The CDR3 is 16 residues long. With V trimmed by 4 bases and J by 2 bases, 8 bases remained unmatched. Germline V gives CDR1 SQVTM, CDR2 ANQGSEA. CDR3 DNA sequence: TGCAGCGTTGGGGACAGGGGATCATCTGGCAATCAGCCCCAGCATTTT. The encoded protein is CSVGDRGSSGNQPQHF.

This clonotype showed up many times. The rearrangement joins TRBV5-1 to TRBJ2-5; the D is unclear. Germline assignment: CDR1 SGHRS and CDR2 YFSETQ. The germline V and J ends were trimmed by 5 bases and 4 bases, with 12 bases remaining between them. This CDR3 spans 13 amino acids. CDR3 amino acids: CASSPPSRETQYF. CDR3 in DNA: TGCGCCAGCAGTCCCCCTAGTCGAGAGACCCAGTACTTC.

This clonotype was detected many times. The chain couples TRBV9 to TRBJ2-1, with TRBD1 matching over 10 bases. The CDR3 length is 16 residues. Germline V lookup: CDR1 SGDLS, CDR2 YYNGEE. Trimming removed 1 base from V and 6 bases from J; junction bases left unmatched: 7. CDR3 in DNA: TGTGCCAGCAGCGTAACGGACCGGGACAGGGGCAATGAGCAGTTCTTC. Its translation is CASSVTDRDRGNEQFF. The full variable domain, in which reference TRBV9 and TRBJ2-1 provide the parts outside the CDR3, is DSGVTQTPKHLITATGQRVTLRCSPRSGDLSVYWYQQSLDQGLQFLIQYYNGEERAKGNILERFSAQQFPDLHSELNLSSLELGDSALYFCASSVTDRDRGNEQFFGPGTRLTVL.